This T cell receptor beta chain was recovered during a study of beta chain features in type 1 diabetes. The CDR3 spans 15 residues. V was trimmed by 7 bases and J by 0 bases, leaving 16 bases between them. CDR1 SQVTM and CDR2 ANQGSEA come from the germline V gene. With regard to this clone: Its cognate antigen is unknown.

Of the isolated RNA, all was reverse transcribed, and so the sequenced material was expressed TCRB transcripts. The repertoire was sequenced with immunoSEQ multiplex PCR; TCRdb's copy has only in-frame clones and lacks some. The profile covers 680,000 or so clones, with around 16% appearing a single time and 0.09% to 0.095% taken by the ten largest. Study results and limitations: Shortening of TCRB CDR3s, moderate but significant, appeared in all four CD4+ subsets of Type 1 diabetes patients.

This chain connects TRBV29-1 to TRBJ2-4; no firm D call. Sample: naive CD4+ T cells from blood. This receptor was obtained from a man aged 18 to 30 in good health. This CDR3 reads CSGVLKTVAKNIQYF. CDR3 sequence (DNA): TGCAGCGGGGTACTGAAAACGGTAGCCAAAAACATTCAGTACTTC. Complete variable domain (other parts from reference TRBV29-1 and TRBJ2-4): SAVISQKPSRDICQRGTSLTIQCQVDSQVTMMFWYRQQPGQSLTLIATANQGSEATYESGFVIDKFPISRPNLTFSTLTVSNMSPEDSSIYLCSGVLKTVAKNIQYFGAGTRLSVL.